Listed below are T cell receptor beta chains from one sample, sequenced in a study of shared clonotypes between healthy human individuals. The repertoire was sequenced with immunoSEQ multiplex PCR; TCRdb's copy has only in-frame clones and lacks some. In the table there are some 2,000,000 clones, roughly 95% of which are singletons. The sample comprised naive CD4+ T cells sorted from blood. These receptors came from a young man in good health. Both conserved end residues are part of each CDR3. Rows give clone size only sometimes, using once, few, many, or a class for an expanded clone.

clone_size	v_call	cdr3_aa
.	TRBV4-1	CASSQHEPPETQYF
.	TRBV28	CASSPQGYEQYF
.	TRBV7-8	CASSPGDRTHTQYF
.	TRBV5-6	CASSFRSAGNTIYF
.	TRBV5-1	CASSRTGPQETQYF
once	TRBV5-1	CASSLVGGGNTIYF
once	TRBV5-8	CASSLTTGAGTEAFF
.	TRBV7-9	CASSLHLAGGNEQFF
.	TRBV27	CASTAVGGIENIQYF
.	TRBV7-9	CASSLQGRPGYTF
once	TRBV7-9	CASSRRQGTNEKLFF
.	TRBV29-1	CSARGPGANVLTF
.	TRBV4-1	CASSPLVAGPYEQYF
.	TRBV12-2	CASRLDGTAKKINSPLHF
.	TRBV30	CAWSGGGYEQYF
many	TRBV11-2	CASSLLGADYGYTF
.	TRBV14	CASSQDLSGSSYEQYF
.	TRBV2	CASIRENTEAFF
.	TRBV7-9	CASSTSDRVLGYTF
.	TRBV13	CASSLRAGSSYNSPLHF
.	TRBV18	CASSKRQGDSGNTIYF
.	TRBV6-1	CATQNYGYTF
.	TRBV5-1	CASSLALAGPSYEQYF
few	TRBV5-1	CASSLGGNQETQYF
.	TRBV18	CASSPVQGAVTEAFF
.	TRBV6-5	CASSGDRAAYNEQFF
once	TRBV27	CASSSQSSYGYTF
.	TRBV5-1	CASSLGTGKGYEQYF
.	TRBV5-1	CASSLGPEQFF
.	TRBV6-5	CASSYSETLKYEQYF
.	TRBV28	CASSLYARSGNQPQHF
.	TRBV19	CASSFNRGEKLFF
once	TRBV18	CASSPGLQNTGELFF
.	TRBV6-1	CASSENEGNTIYF
.	TRBV5-1	CASSLTQVGGEQYF
.	TRBV2	CASSLARASPLHF
once	TRBV9	CASSPNRYNEQFF
.	TRBV6-5	CASSYSGGSADTQYF
.	TRBV9	CASSAGGAHNEQFF
.	TRBV28	CASSLSAVAETYGYTF
.	TRBV28	CASNNRGPYEQYF
.	TRBV5-4	CASSLAGARSYEQYF
.	TRBV2	CASSEGLAGGGEQFF
.	TRBV7-9	CASSLIQFQSLDEQFF
.	TRBV7-8	CASSLRGLNEQYF
.	TRBV5-6	CASSTRQKESSYNEQFF
.	TRBV6-5	CASSYLRRGRETQYF
.	TRBV4-1	CASRPRQGWTEAFF
.	TRBV6-5	CASRRVSTDTQYF
.	TRBV2	CASSALGQGVYGYTF
.	TRBV5-1	CASSAEGAGGDTQYF
.	TRBV5-1	CASSLGALGTGELFF
.	TRBV5-4	CASSSPNTPDTQYF
.	TRBV6-4	CASSDRDRANWSPLHF
.	TRBV5-4	CASTLDRGPQIGELFF